This TCR beta chain was obtained from a study of spatial heterogeneity in lung cancer. Study-wide context: Beta-chain sequences were consistently detected more often than alpha-chain sequences. Raw sequencing reads included, on average, more than 9.5 appearances of each unique TCR and UMI combination.

This clonotype was counted at least ten times. The germline V gene encodes CDR1 LGHDT and CDR2 YNNKEL (reference sequence). V lost 1 base and J lost 1, with 4 bases in between. This CDR3 is built from 13 residues. Time point: blood at routine non-recurrence follow-up after resection. Sequencing of whole RNA from tumor, nontumor lung or frozen PBMC involved no sorting. TCRdb used MiXCR to reprocess the 5' RACE reads, holding one entry per CDR3 protein. The sample yields about 16,000 distinct CDR3 sequences, roughly 6.3% seen once. This TCR came from a male donor with early-stage non-small cell lung cancer. This chain uses TRBV3-1 with TRBJ2-5; no reliable D call. Source: PBMCs, taken at follow-up. The CDR3 sequence: CASSQASQETQYF. The DNA of the CDR3 is TGTGCCAGCAGCCAAGCCAGCCAAGAGACCCAGTACTTC.